Reported below is one T cell receptor (beta chain). The data were taken from a study of shared clonotypes between healthy human individuals. The CDR3 extends over 20 amino acids. Germline V gene lookup returns CDR1 MNHEY and CDR2 SMNVEV (reference sequence). Trimming pared 5 bases from V and 0 bases from J, leaving 28 bases between. Source study methods: As immunoSEQ supplied junction-only sequences (without quality scores), filtering differed. Only in-frame clones appear in the TCRdb table, and some are missing; sequencing was by immunoSEQ multiplex PCR. V and J calls and clone size come straight from that table; D and trimming were deduced from the DNA. The data contain about 2.1 million clones, 93% of them singletons. In the naive CD8 group, cells lacked CD45RO and were positively selected for CCR7, so terminally differentiated effector memory CD45RA+ cells were left out.

This clonotype originated in a man younger than 30 in good health. Some clones in this sample may be carry-over from other donors' samples. Sequenced sample: naive CD8+ T cells from PBMCs. The gene calls are TRBV27 and TRBJ1-2, with D perhaps matching TRBD1 (6 bases). CDR3 DNA: TGTGCCAGCAGTCCATCCCTACTGACACACCGGGACATAACTAACTATGGCTACACCTTC. The encoded protein is CASSPSLLTHRDITNYGYTF.